This TCR beta chain appears in the sequencing data of a study of Graves' ophthalmopathy and Graves' hyperthyroidism. Overall study: Peripheral blood collection took place at initial diagnosis, before any treatment.

The germline CDR1 and CDR2 sequences are MDHEN and SYDVKM. The CDR3 runs 12 residues. V dropped 3 bases and J dropped 8 bases, with 10 bases sitting between them. Amplification of TCR beta CDR3 regions used RNA transcripts. HTBI primers were used in a first-round RT-PCR, which preceded a second-round multiplex PCR. TCRdb re-analysed the multiplex PCR reads in MiXCR, keeping a single row per CDR3 protein. The sample lists a few hundred thousand distinct CDR3 sequences, roughly 15% occurring once. This clonotype was counted many times. Where ophthalmopathy was absent within 18 months of follow-up, hyperthyroidism was stable. Participants with hyperthyroidism, aged 18 to 65, were newly diagnosed with under 2 months' duration. Additional autoimmune diseases, uncontrolled infections, pregnancy or lactation disqualified patients.

The TCR was taken from an adult woman with stable Graves' hyperthyroidism. V and J are TRBV28 and TRBJ1-2, with a weak D call TRBD1 (6 bases). Specimen: peripheral blood. The CDR3 DNA sequence: TGTGCCAGCAGTTTCAGGGGTAACGGCTACACCTTC. It encodes CASSFRGNGYTF.